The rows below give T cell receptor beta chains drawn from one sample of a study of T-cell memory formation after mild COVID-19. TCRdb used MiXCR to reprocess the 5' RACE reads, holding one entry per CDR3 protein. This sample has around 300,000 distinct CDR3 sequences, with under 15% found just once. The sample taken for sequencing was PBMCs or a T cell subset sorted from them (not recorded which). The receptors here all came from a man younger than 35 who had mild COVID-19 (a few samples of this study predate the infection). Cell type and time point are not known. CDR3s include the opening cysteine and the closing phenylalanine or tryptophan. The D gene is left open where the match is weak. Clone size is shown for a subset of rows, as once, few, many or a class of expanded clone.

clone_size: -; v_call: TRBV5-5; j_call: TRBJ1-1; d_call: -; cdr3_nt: TGTGCCAGCAGTTTACAACACATGAACACTGAAGCTTTCTTT; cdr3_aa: CASSLQHMNTEAFF
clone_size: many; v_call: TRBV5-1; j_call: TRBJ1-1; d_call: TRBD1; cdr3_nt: TGCGCCAGCAGCCAGGGGGTCGGGCCCACTGAAGCTTTCTTT; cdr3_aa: CASSQGVGPTEAFF
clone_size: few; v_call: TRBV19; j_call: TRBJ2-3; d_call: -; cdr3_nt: TGTGCCAGTACTCTCGGGGAAGCGAGGACAGATACGCAGTATTTT; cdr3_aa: CASTLGEARTDTQYF
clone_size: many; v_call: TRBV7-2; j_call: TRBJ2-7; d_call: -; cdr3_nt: TGTGCCAGCAGCTTCGGGGCTGCCTACGAGCAGTACTTC; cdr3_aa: CASSFGAAYEQYF
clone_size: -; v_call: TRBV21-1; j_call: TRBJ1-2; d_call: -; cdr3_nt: TGTGCCAGCAGCCCCCCCGGGCCTCAGGAGACCTATGGCTACACCTTC; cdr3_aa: CASSPPGPQETYGYTF
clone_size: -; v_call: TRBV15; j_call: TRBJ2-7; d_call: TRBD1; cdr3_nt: TGTGCCACCAGCAGAGATAAGATACAGGGGGCGAGCGCCTACGAGCAGTACTTC; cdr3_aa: CATSRDKIQGASAYEQYF
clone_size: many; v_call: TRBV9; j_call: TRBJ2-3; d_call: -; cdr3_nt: TGTGCCAGCAGCCTGGTGGGGGCCGGCACAGATACGCAGTATTTT; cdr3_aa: CASSLVGAGTDTQYF
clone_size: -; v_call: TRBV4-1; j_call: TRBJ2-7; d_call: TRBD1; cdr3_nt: TGCGCCAGCAGCCAAGTTCAGGGGGCAGGGCAGTACTTC; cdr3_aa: CASSQVQGAGQYF
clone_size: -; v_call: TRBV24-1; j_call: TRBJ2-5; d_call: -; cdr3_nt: TGTGCCACCAGTGAGAGCAGGCGGGAGACCCAGTACTTC; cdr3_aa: CATSESRRETQYF
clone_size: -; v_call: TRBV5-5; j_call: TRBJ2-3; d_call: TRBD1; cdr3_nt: TGTGCCAGCAGCTTTTATCGACAGGGTGGCCCAGATACGCAGTATTTT; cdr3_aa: CASSFYRQGGPDTQYF
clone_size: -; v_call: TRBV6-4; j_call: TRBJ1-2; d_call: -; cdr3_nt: TGTGCCAGCAGTGACGGAATCTATGGCTACACCTTC; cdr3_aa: CASSDGIYGYTF
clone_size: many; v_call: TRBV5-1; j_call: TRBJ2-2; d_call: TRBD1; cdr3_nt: TGCGCCAGCAGCTCGGGACAGGGAGTCACCGGGGAGCTGTTTTTT; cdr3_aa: CASSSGQGVTGELFF
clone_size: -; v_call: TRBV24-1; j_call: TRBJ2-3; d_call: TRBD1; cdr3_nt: TGTGCCACCAGTAACGGACAGGGAAGAGGTACGCAGTATTTT; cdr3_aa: CATSNGQGRGTQYF
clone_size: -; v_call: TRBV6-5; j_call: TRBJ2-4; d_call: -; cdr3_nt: TGTGCCAGCAGTTACTCGTGGGCAGGGAAAAACATTCAGTACTTC; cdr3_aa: CASSYSWAGKNIQYF
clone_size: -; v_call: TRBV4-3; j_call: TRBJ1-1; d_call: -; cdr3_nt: TGCGCCAGCAAGACCGAGGGTTGGGACACTGAAGCTTTCTTT; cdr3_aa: CASKTEGWDTEAFF
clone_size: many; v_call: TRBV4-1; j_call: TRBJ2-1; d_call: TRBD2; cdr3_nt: TGCGCCAGCAGCCAAGTGGGCCTAGCGGGGGCTTGGTCCTACAATGAGCAGTTCTTC; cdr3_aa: CASSQVGLAGAWSYNEQFF
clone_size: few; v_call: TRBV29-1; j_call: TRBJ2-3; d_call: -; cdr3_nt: TGCAGCGTTGATTGGGGCGGCGATACGCAGTATTTT; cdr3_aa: CSVDWGGDTQYF
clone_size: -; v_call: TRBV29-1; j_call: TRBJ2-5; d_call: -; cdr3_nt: TGCAGCGTTCGCTCAGGGTTCGGAGAGACCCAGTACTTC; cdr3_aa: CSVRSGFGETQYF
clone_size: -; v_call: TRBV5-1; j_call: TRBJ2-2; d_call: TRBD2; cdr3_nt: TGCGCCAGCAGCTTGGATCGAGCGGGGGCCGGGGAGCTGTTTTTT; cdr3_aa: CASSLDRAGAGELFF
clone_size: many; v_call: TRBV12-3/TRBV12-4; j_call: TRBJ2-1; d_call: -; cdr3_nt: TGTGCCAGCAGTTTTGGCGGGACAACCTACAATGAGCAGTTCTTC; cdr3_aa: CASSFGGTTYNEQFF
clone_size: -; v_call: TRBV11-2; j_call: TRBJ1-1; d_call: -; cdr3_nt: TGTGCCAGCCCATGGAGGGATGACACTGAAGCTTTCTTT; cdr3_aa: CASPWRDDTEAFF
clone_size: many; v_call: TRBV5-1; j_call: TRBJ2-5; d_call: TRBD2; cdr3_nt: TGCGCCAGCAGCTTGGTACCTAGCGGGGGCCAAGAGACCCAGTACTTC; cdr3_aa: CASSLVPSGGQETQYF